This TCR beta chain was identified during a study of T cell responses to AZD1222 COVID-19 vaccine. Study-level points and caveats: Repertoires were obtained solely post-peak T cell response.

Remarks on this clone: Its antigen remains unknown.

Using immunoSEQ multiplex PCR, the repertoire was profiled, and TCRdb retains in-frame clones only, with some absent. The table lists about 94,000 clones, approximately 81% of them singletons, with around 5% in the top ten. Germline CDR1 MGHDK, CDR2 SYGVNS. V lost 2 bases to trimming and J lost 1 base, with 5 bases between them. This CDR3 has 13 amino acids. The chain is built from TRBV25-1 and TRBJ1-1; D is unresolved. Material: peripheral blood, obtained 28 days after the second AZD1222 dose. The TCR sequence derives from an adult who received the AZD1222 COVID-19 vaccine. CDR3 in DNA: TGTGCCAGCAGTGAAGTCAGGAACACTGAAGCTTTCTTT. It encodes CASSEVRNTEAFF.